This note documents a single TCR beta chain sequence. Being one base from a much bigger clone, this may be a read error. TCRdb reprocessed the 5' RACE reads via MiXCR and lists one record per CDR3 protein. This sample has some 2,900 distinct CDR3 sequences, with around 18% found just once. Time point meaning: sample taken at primary tumor resection. Donation came from 70 or so patients with untreated early-stage non-small cell lung cancer. Unsorted tumor, nontumor lung tissue or cryopreserved PBMC supplied the whole RNA. The entry originates in a study of spatial heterogeneity in lung cancer. The overall study: Sequences of the beta chain were consistently detected in greater numbers than alpha-chain sequences.

The CDR3 has 15 residues. The TCR sequence derives from a male donor with early-stage non-small cell lung cancer. The specimen comprised normal lung tissue next to the tumor, sampled at surgery. J is TRBJ2-1 and V is TRBV12-3 or TRBV12-4; 8 nucleotides align to TRBD1. CDR3 bases: TGTGCCAACAGTCCCACCACAGGGGGCTACAATGAGCAGTTCTTC. Its translation is CANSPTTGGYNEQFF.